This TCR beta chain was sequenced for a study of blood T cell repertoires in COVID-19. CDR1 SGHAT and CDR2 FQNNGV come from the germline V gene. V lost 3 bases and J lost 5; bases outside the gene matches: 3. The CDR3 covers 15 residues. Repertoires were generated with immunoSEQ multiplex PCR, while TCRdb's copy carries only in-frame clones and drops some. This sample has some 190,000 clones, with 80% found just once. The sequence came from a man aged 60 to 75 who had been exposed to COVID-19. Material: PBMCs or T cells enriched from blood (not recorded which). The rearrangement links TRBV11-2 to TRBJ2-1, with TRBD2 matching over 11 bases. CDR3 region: CASSFPGLADNEQFF. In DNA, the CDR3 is TGTGCCAGCAGCTTCCCGGGACTAGCGGACAATGAGCAGTTCTTC.